The 3 T cell receptor beta chains in this list originate from one sample, sequenced in a study of T cells in Graves' hyperthyroidism and ophthalmopathy (dated by TCRdb to between 2019 and 2020). Library preparation used multiplex PCR. Instrument on record: Illumina HiSeq 2000. The TCR beta CDR3 regions were amplified from RNA transcripts. For the first round of RT-PCR on the TCR CDR3, the HTBI primer set was used together with the Qiagen OneStep RT-PCR kit. TCRdb handled the public reads itself, with Q25 trimming in fastp and clone calling in MiXCR, and kept productive beta chains. Each entry merges the rows of one CDR3 protein and shows their most common DNA and genes. The table for this sample lists about 700,000 distinct CDR3 sequences; around 13% of them were counted only once. Jointly, the top ten make up roughly 10% of the sample. The sequencing input was blood. The receptor source for this set is a woman aged 18-29 years with Graves' hyperthyroidism.

As regards this clonotype: One end of the junction fails to match germline, which may point to a read error. V and J are TRBV20-1 and TRBJ1-2; D is ambiguous. Germline CDR1 reads DFQATT; CDR2 reads SNEGSKA (reference sequence). This CDR3 contains 10 residues. CDR3 in DNA: TGCAGTGCCGACTCTGTGGGGAAGTCCTTC. Translated: CSADSVGKSF.

V usage is TRBV27 and J usage is TRBJ1-2; D gene uncertain. The germline V gene has CDR1 MNHEY and CDR2 SMNVEV (reference sequence). Trimming stripped 5 bases from V and 4 bases from J, with 14 bases between. This CDR3 spans 14 amino acids. The CDR3 region is CASSLTGEFYGYTF. The DNA for the CDR3 is TGTGCCAGCAGTCTAACGGGAGAATTCTATGGCTACACCTTC.

The sample holds many counts of this clonotype. V usage is TRBV11-1 and J usage is TRBJ1-1; D call uncertain. The germline V gene encodes CDR1 SGHAT and CDR2 FQDESV (reference sequence). The CDR3 is 14 amino acids. V was pared by 1 base and J by 3 bases, with 9 bases between. Here the CDR3 reads CASSLVPGYTEAFF. In DNA, the CDR3 is TGTGCCAGCAGCTTAGTGCCGGGCTACACTGAAGCTTTCTTT.